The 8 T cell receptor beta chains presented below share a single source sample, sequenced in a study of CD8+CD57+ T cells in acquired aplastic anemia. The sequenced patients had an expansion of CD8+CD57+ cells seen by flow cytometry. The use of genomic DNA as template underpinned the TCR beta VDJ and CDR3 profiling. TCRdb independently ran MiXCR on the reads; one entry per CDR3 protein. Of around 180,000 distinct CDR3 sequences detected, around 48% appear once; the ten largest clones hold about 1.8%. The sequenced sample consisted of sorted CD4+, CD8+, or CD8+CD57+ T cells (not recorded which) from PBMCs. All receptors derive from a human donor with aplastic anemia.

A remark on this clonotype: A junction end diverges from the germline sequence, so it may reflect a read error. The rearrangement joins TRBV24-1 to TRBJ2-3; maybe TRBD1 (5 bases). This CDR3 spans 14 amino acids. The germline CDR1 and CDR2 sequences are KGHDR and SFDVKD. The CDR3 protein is CATSDRQSIDTQYF. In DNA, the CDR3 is TGTGCCACCAGTGATCGACAGAGCATAGATACGCAGTATTTT.

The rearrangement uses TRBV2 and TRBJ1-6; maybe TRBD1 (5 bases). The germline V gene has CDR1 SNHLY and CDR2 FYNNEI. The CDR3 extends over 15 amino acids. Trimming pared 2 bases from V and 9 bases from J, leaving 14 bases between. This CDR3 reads CASSEPLWGFSPLHF. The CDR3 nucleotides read TGTGCCAGCAGTGAACCACTTTGGGGGTTTTCACCCCTCCACTTT. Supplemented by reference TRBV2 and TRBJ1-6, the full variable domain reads EPEVTQTPSHQVTQMGQEVILRCVPISNHLYFYWYRQILGQKVEFLVSFYNNEISEKSEIFDDQFSVERPDGSNFTLKIRSTKLEDSAMYFCASSEPLWGFSPLHFGNGTRLTVT.

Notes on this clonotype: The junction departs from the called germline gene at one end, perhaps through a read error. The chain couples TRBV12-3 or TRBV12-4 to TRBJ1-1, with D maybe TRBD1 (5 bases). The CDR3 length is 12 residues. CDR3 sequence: CASSVGTASIGF. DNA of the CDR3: TGTGCCAGCAGTGTCGGGACGGCCTCCATCGGATTT.

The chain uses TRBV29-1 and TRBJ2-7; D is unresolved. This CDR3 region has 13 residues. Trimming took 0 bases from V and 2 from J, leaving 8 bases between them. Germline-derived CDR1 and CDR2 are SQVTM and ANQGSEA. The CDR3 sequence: CSVEEGRTYEQYF. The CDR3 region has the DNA TGCAGCGTTGAAGAGGGCAGGACCTACGAGCAGTACTTC.

The CDR3 is CSASSSGGVSYTF. The CDR3 DNA reads TGCAGTGCTAGTAGTAGCGGAGGGGTTAGCTACACCTTC. The chain has TRBV20-1 and TRBJ1-2, with D possibly TRBD1 on 5 matching bases. The CDR3 is made up of 13 amino acids. Germline-derived CDR1 and CDR2 are DFQATT and SNEGSKA (reference sequence). Trimming pared 3 bases from V and 9 bases from J, leaving 17 bases between.

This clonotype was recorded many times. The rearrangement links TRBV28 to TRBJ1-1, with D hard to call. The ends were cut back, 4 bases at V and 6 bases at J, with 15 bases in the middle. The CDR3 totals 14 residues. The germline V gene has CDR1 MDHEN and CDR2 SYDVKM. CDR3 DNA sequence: TGTGCCAGCAGTTACGAGGGAAGGAAGGCTGAAGCTTTCTTT. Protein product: CASSYEGRKAEAFF.

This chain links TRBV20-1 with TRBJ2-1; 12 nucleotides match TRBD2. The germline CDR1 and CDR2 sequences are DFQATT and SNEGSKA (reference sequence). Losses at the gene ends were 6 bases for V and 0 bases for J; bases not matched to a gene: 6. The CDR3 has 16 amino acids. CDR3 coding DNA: TGCAGTGCGAAAGGACTAGCGGGGCCCTCCTACAATGAGCAGTTCTTC. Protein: CSAKGLAGPSYNEQFF.

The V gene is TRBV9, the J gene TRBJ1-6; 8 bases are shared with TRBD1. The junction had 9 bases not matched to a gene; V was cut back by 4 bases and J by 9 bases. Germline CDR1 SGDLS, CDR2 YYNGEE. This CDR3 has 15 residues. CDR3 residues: CASSSGQGSGSPLHF. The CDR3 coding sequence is TGTGCCAGCAGCTCAGGACAGGGCTCGGGTTCACCCCTCCACTTT.